One and the same sample provided the 8 T cell receptor beta chains below, sequenced in a study of OX40 agonist ivuxolimab in advanced cancers. The table came from immunoSEQ multiplex PCR; TCRdb's copy has only in-frame clones and leaves some out. The table has some 44,000 clones, about four fifths seen once. This sample comprised CD4+ or CD8+ T cells sorted from blood, obtained in a trial of the OX40 agonist ivuxolimab. All receptors derive from an adult with an advanced solid tumor such as melanoma, head and neck, liver or kidney cancer.

V gene TRBV5-1 combines with J gene TRBJ2-5; D is perhaps TRBD1 or TRBD2 (5 bases each). The CDR3 contains 15 residues. Between the trimmed V and J ends, which lost 0 bases and 5 bases, there was a span of 14 bases. Germline CDR1 reads SGHRS; CDR2 reads YFSETQ. The CDR3 bases are TGCGCCAGCAGCTTGGAGGACTGGGGCGGGGAGACCCAGTACTTC. Protein product: CASSLEDWGGETQYF. The variable domain in full, completed from reference TRBV5-1 and TRBJ2-5, reads KAGVTQTPRYLIKTRGQQVTLSCSPISGHRSVSWYQQTPGQGLQFLFEYFSETQRNKGNFPGRFSGRQFSNSRSEMNVSTLELGDSALYLCASSLEDWGGETQYFGPGTRLLVL.

Concerning this clone: Other DNA sequences in this sample translate to the same CDR3. The genes are TRBV4-2 and TRBJ1-2; 7 bases are shared with TRBD1. Looked up from germline, CDR1 is LGHNA and CDR2 is YNFKEQ. The ends lost 4 bases at V and 6 bases at J; junction bases unmatched: 11. The CDR3 sequence is 15 residues long. CDR3 region: CASSLNRDRADGYTF. The CDR3 nucleotides are TGTGCCAGCAGCCTAAACCGAGACAGGGCAGATGGCTACACCTTC.

The chain joins TRBV4-3 to TRBJ1-1; the D is unclear. Trimming stripped 1 base from V and 5 bases from J, with 14 bases between. The germline V gene encodes CDR1 LGHNA and CDR2 YSLEER. This CDR3 is built from 15 residues. CDR3 bases: TGCGCCAGCAGCCAAGGTCCGGTCGCCGGAACTGAAGCTTTCTTT. This gives the protein CASSQGPVAGTEAFF.

The chain recombines TRBV5-1 with TRBJ1-1; unclear D gene. The germline V gene encodes CDR1 SGHRS and CDR2 YFSETQ. The CDR3 is 15 residues long. Deletions cut 5 bases from V and 2 bases from J, with 16 bases between. The chain's CDR3 is CASRPTPGDNTEAFF. The DNA of the CDR3 is TGCGCCAGCAGACCAACACCGGGAGATAACACTGAAGCTTTCTTT.

V gene TRBV5-6 combines with J gene TRBJ2-5, with 8 bases aligning to TRBD1. Germline V gives CDR1 SGHDT, CDR2 YYEEEE. The CDR3 sequence is 14 residues long. The trim removed 4 bases at V and 4 bases at J, leaving 6 bases unmatched. The CDR3 protein is CASSVRQGIETQYF. CDR3 DNA sequence: TGTGCCAGCAGCGTGCGACAGGGGATAGAGACCCAGTACTTC.

The chain links TRBV11-2 to TRBJ1-6, with TRBD1 as a possible D gene (6 bases). The CDR3 is 15 residues long. Germline CDR1 SGHAT, CDR2 FQNNGV. The V end was cut by 2 bases, the J end by 7 bases, with 12 bases between. The CDR3 region has the DNA TGTGCCAGCAGCTTAAGCCCGGGACAAAATTCACCCCTCCACTTT. Protein product: CASSLSPGQNSPLHF.

This chain links TRBV7-2 with TRBJ2-3; D may be TRBD1 (5 bases). This CDR3 region has 14 residues. CDR1 and CDR2 from the germline V gene are SGHTA and FQGNSA. Trimming stripped 0 bases from V and 4 bases from J, with 8 bases between. The CDR3 DNA reads as TGTGCCAGCAGCTTAGCCCCAGGGCCAGATACGCAGTATTTT. Encoded protein: CASSLAPGPDTQYF.

This clone came up once. At one end, the junction sequence differs from germline, possibly due to a read error. This CDR3 reads CSVEGAGSPRVSF. The CDR3 nucleotides read TGCAGCGTTGAAGGGGCAGGTTCCCCAAGGGTTTCCTTC. This rearrangement joins TRBV29-1 to TRBJ1-2; the D is unclear. The CDR3 consists of 13 residues. CDR1 SQVTM and CDR2 ANQGSEA come from the germline V gene.